These 21 T cell receptor beta chains share one sample of origin, sequenced in a study of human T cells and chemical hapten exposure. Time point defined: pre-sensitization, week 0. Treatment reported: therapeutic diphenylcyclopropenone sensitization with weekly scalp DPC. TCRdb re-called the RACE reads through MiXCR, storing one row per CDR3 protein. The sample includes more than 250,000 distinct CDR3 sequences, approximately 8.4% seen only once; the top ten take over 2%. The sample was whole blood, taken in connection with sensitization to the hapten diphenylcyclopropenone (DPC). Every receptor here comes from a woman in her forties with alopecia areata. Some clones in this sample may be carry-over from other donors' samples.

This clonotype was found a few times. The rearrangement links TRBV12-3 or TRBV12-4 to TRBJ1-1; D is unresolved. V was cut by 6 bases and J by 11 bases, with 13 bases left in between. This CDR3 has 11 amino acids. The DNA of the CDR3 is TGTGCCAGCAGCAGCTCCACCCGTGCTTTCTTT. Its translation is CASSSSTRAFF.

The chain couples TRBV28 to TRBJ1-6; D ambiguous. V gave up 2 bases and J gave up 0 bases, with 8 bases separating them. The CDR3 is made up of 16 amino acids. From germline, CDR1 is MDHEN and CDR2 SYDVKM. CDR3 sequence (DNA): TGTGCCAGCAGTTTAACCCCGAGCTCCTATAATTCACCCCTCCACTTT. This sequence encodes CASSLTPSSYNSPLHF.

The sample holds a few counts of this clonotype. The rearrangement joins TRBV7-2 to TRBJ2-3, with 10 bases lining up with TRBD2. Germline V gene sequence: CDR1 SGHTA, CDR2 FQGNSA. V was clipped by 4 bases and J by 0 bases; unmatched bases: 4. The CDR3 is 16 residues long. This chain's CDR3 is CASSWGLAPSTDTQYF. The CDR3 nucleotides read TGTGCCAGCAGCTGGGGACTAGCGCCTAGCACAGATACGCAGTATTTT.

The sample holds a few counts of this clonotype. The chain carries TRBV20-1 and TRBJ1-2, with a weak D call TRBD1 (5 bases). Germline CDR1 reads DFQATT; CDR2 reads SNEGSKA (reference sequence). This CDR3 has 11 residues. V gave up 0 bases and J gave up 8 bases, with 7 bases separating them. The CDR3 protein is CSAREGVGYTF. In DNA form, the CDR3 reads TGCAGTGCTAGAGAAGGGGTAGGCTACACCTTC.

This clonotype was seen a few times. Germline is not matched at one junction end, which may reflect a read error. The J gene is TRBJ1-2, the V gene TRBV7-9, with 11 nucleotides matching TRBD1. The CDR3 runs 14 residues. Germline CDR1 reads SEHNR; CDR2 reads FQNEAQ (reference sequence). The CDR3 coding sequence is TGTGCCAGCACCTTAGGACAGGGGGCGTCTGGCTACACCTTC. It is translated as CASTLGQGASGYTF.

In this sample, this clonotype turned up a few times. V and J are TRBV4-1 and TRBJ2-2, with TRBD1 matching 12 bases. Looked up from germline, CDR1 is MGHRA and CDR2 is YSYEKL. The CDR3 has 19 amino acids. Germline trimming cut 3 bases from V and 1 base from J; bases unmatched to any gene: 9. CDR3 nucleotides: TGCGCCAGCAGCCACGATGGGACAGGGGGCCGGGGGAACACCGGGGAGCTGTTTTTT. Its translation: CASSHDGTGGRGNTGELFF.

The chain is built from TRBV4-3 and TRBJ2-3, with 8 bases matching TRBD1. CDR3 length: 15 residues. Germline V lookup: CDR1 LGHNA, CDR2 YSLEER. Trimming at V came to 4 bases and at J to 4 bases, leaving 7 bases not matched to a gene. In DNA form, the CDR3 reads TGCGCCAGCAGCCGCACGACAGGGGCTGCAGATACGCAGTATTTT. The encoded protein is CASSRTTGAADTQYF.

As concerns this clonotype: An end of the junction does not agree with germline; a read error may underlie this. The J gene is TRBJ1-2, the V gene TRBV14; D is possibly TRBD1 (5 bases). The CDR3 length is 14 residues. Germline lookup yields CDR1 SGHDN and CDR2 FVKESK. CDR3 protein: CANSQDRGPAGYTF. Here the CDR3 DNA reads TGTGCCAACAGCCAAGACCGGGGCCCGGCTGGCTACACCTTC.

The V gene is TRBV14, the J gene TRBJ2-7; 11 positions agree with TRBD2. After removal of 4 bases from V and 6 bases from J, the junction contained 5 bases not matched to a gene. The CDR3 loop spans 14 amino acids. CDR1 is SGHDN and CDR2 is FVKESK in the germline V gene. The CDR3 spells CASSRTSGSGEQYF. The CDR3 bases are TGTGCCAGCAGCCGAACTAGCGGGAGTGGCGAGCAGTACTTC.

This clonotype has just a few counts. The DNA for the CDR3 is TGTGCCAGCAGTTGGGGACCACCACAAAGCACAGATACGCAGTATTTT. Encoded protein: CASSWGPPQSTDTQYF. The chain links TRBV12-3 or TRBV12-4 to TRBJ2-3; perhaps D is TRBD1 or TRBD2 (5 bases each). The V end lost 4 bases, the J end lost 0 bases, and 14 bases lay between the germline ends. The CDR3 sequence is 16 residues long.

This clonotype turned up a few times. The chain is built from TRBV2 and TRBJ1-6; 8 bases map to TRBD1. The germline CDR1 and CDR2 sequences are SNHLY and FYNNEI. The V and J ends lost 6 bases and 7 bases, in that order; junction bases with no gene match: 8. The CDR3 spans 15 residues. The CDR3 spells CASRVQGARNSPLHF. The CDR3 DNA follows: TGTGCCAGCAGAGTTCAGGGGGCGAGGAATTCACCCCTCCACTTT.

The sample holds a few counts of this clonotype. The CDR3, as DNA: TGCGCCAGCAGCTTGAGTCTAGCCGTAATCTACGAGCAGTACTTC. It codes for CASSLSLAVIYEQYF. The rearrangement links TRBV5-1 to TRBJ2-7, with a tentative D call TRBD2 (5 bases). V was shortened by 1 base and J by 3 bases, with 14 bases between the two germline ends. This CDR3 has 15 residues. CDR1 and CDR2 (germline): SGHRS, YFSETQ.

The V call is TRBV20-1, the J call TRBJ2-7; TRBD2 agrees at 9 bases. Germline CDR1 reads DFQATT; CDR2 reads SNEGSKA (reference sequence). J gave up 2 bases and V 5 bases, and 7 bases lay outside the gene matches. CDR3 length: 14 residues. The CDR3 DNA reads as TGCAGTGCTCTCTCGGCGGGAGGGCCCTACGAGCAGTACTTC. Encoded protein: CSALSAGGPYEQYF.

This clonotype was observed many times. J is TRBJ2-7 and V is TRBV7-2; the D gene is possibly TRBD2 (6 bases). CDR1 is SGHTA, CDR2 FQGNSA, per germline. CDR3 length: 15 amino acids. Trimming took 5 bases from V and 6 from J, leaving 20 bases between them. The CDR3 reads CASSPMGGRGGEQYF. The CDR3 coding sequence is TGTGCCAGCAGCCCTATGGGGGGTAGAGGTGGCGAGCAGTACTTC. Full variable domain (outside the CDR3, taken from reference TRBV7-2 and TRBJ2-7): GAGVSQSPSNKVTEKGKDVELRCDPISGHTALYWYRQSLGQGLEFLIYFQGNSAPDKSGLPSDRFSAERTGGSVSTLTIQRTQQEDSAVYLCASSPMGGRGGEQYFGPGTRLTVT.

This clonotype has more than one count but fewer than ten. The chain combines TRBV9 with TRBJ2-7; D uncertain. Germline V CDR1 and CDR2: SGDLS, YYNGEE. V lost 1 base to trimming and J lost 0 bases, with 11 bases between them. This CDR3 has 15 amino acids. The CDR3 nucleotides read TGTGCCAGCAGCGTAATGGGAAGTTTCTCCTACGAGCAGTACTTC. Translation: CASSVMGSFSYEQYF.

The chain has TRBV12-3 or TRBV12-4 and TRBJ2-5, with D hard to call. The germline V and J ends were trimmed by 5 bases and 7 bases, with 14 bases remaining between them. The CDR3 has 13 residues. The chain's CDR3 is CASSTHSSGTQYF. CDR3 coding DNA: TGTGCCAGCAGTACACACAGTTCCGGGACCCAGTACTTC.

The chain carries TRBV11-3 and TRBJ2-1; D may be TRBD2 (6 bases). In germline, CDR1 is SGHNT, CDR2 YENEEA. CDR3 length: 17 amino acids. Trimming removed 5 bases from V and 0 bases from J, with 17 bases in between. The CDR3 spells CASSLQISGSSYNEQFF. The CDR3 region has the DNA TGTGCCAGCAGCCTACAGATTAGCGGCAGCTCCTACAATGAGCAGTTCTTC.

This sequence joins TRBV27 and TRBJ2-7; the D is unclear. Germline loops: CDR1 MNHEY, CDR2 SMNVEV (reference sequence). CDR3 length: 14 amino acids. Trimming took 0 bases from V and 4 from J, leaving 10 bases between them. CDR3 sequence reads: CASSLSDGPYEQYF. The CDR3 DNA sequence: TGTGCCAGCAGTTTATCAGACGGTCCGTACGAGCAGTACTTC.

This chain connects TRBV5-1 to TRBJ2-5; D not certain. This CDR3 contains 14 residues. Trimming removed 0 bases at V and 4 bases at J, with 10 bases between. Germline loops: CDR1 SGHRS, CDR2 YFSETQ. CDR3 nucleotide sequence: TGCGCCAGCAGCTTGGATGTTCGAGGAGAGACCCAGTACTTC. Amino acids: CASSLDVRGETQYF.

V is TRBV7-8 and J is TRBJ1-2; a weak D match, TRBD1 (6 bases). The germline V and J ends were trimmed by 3 bases and 6 bases, with 11 bases remaining between them. Germline CDR1 SGHVS, CDR2 FQNEAQ. CDR3 size: 13 residues. CDR3 sequence: CASSFTPGDGYTF. CDR3 DNA: TGTGCCAGCAGCTTCACCCCAGGGGATGGCTACACCTTC.

The chain employs TRBV6-5 and TRBJ1-3; D is possibly TRBD1 (5 bases). CDR3 size: 16 residues. V dropped 2 bases and J dropped 2 bases, with 13 bases sitting between them. CDR1 and CDR2 (germline): MNHEY, SVGAGI. DNA for the CDR3: TGTGCCAGCAGTTACGTAGTCGGGGGAACTGGAAACACCATATATTTT. This sequence encodes CASSYVVGGTGNTIYF.